The T cell receptor (beta chain) under discussion was sequenced for a study of blood T cell repertoires in COVID-19. Overall study context: Sites across the United States, Italy and Spain contributed samples from acute and convalescent COVID-19.

Original methodology: From reference gene primer amplification, estimates of nucleated cell counts were derived. Only in-frame clones appear in the TCRdb table, and some are missing; sequencing was by immunoSEQ multiplex PCR. V, J and clone size were drawn from that table, and D and trimming were deduced from the DNA. The sample shows about 170,000 clones, roughly 93% of them seen only once. The V gene's germline CDR1 is GTSNPN and CDR2 SVGIG (reference sequence). V gave up 2 bases and J gave up 1 base, with 9 bases separating them. The CDR3 consists of 14 residues. Enrolment of Seattle patients took place during active infection, and they were followed longitudinally.

The rearrangement links TRBV30 to TRBJ1-5, with D possibly being TRBD1 (5 bases). The material sequenced was peripheral blood. This receptor was identified in a young man with COVID-19, enrolled during active disease. This CDR3 is CAWSNRRSNQPQHF. The CDR3 DNA is TGTGCCTGGAGTAACAGGCGCAGCAATCAGCCCCAGCATTTT.